This T cell receptor beta chain was recovered during a study of PD-1 blockade in classical Hodgkin lymphoma. Trimming took 0 bases from V and 4 from J, leaving 12 bases between them. There are 15 residues in the CDR3. CDR1 and CDR2 (germline): SGHTS, YDEGEE. Here immunoSEQ multiplex PCR was the method, and the copy in TCRdb shows in-frame clones only, minus some. This table has some 96,000 clones, roughly 88% appearing once. Relapse after autologous stem cell transplantation occurred in every patient, and brentuximab vedotin exposure varied. This clone has only a few counts. The source was peripheral blood mononuclear cells (PBMCs), collected at baseline. The receptor comes from a human donor with classical Hodgkin lymphoma. The rearrangement uses TRBV5-8 and TRBJ2-3; possibly TRBD1 for D (5 bases). CDR3 residues: CASSLGVGAPDTQYF. The CDR3, as DNA: TGTGCCAGCAGCTTGGGAGTTGGGGCCCCAGATACGCAGTATTTT. Supplemented by reference TRBV5-8 and TRBJ2-3, the full variable domain reads EAGVTQSPTHLIKTRGQQATLRCSPISGHTSVYWYQQALGLGLQFLLWYDEGEERNRGNFPPRFSGRQFPNYSSELNVNALELEDSALYLCASSLGVGAPDTQYFGPGTRLTVL.